These 22 T cell receptor beta chains were sequenced from one sample in a study of T cell responses to AZD1222 COVID-19 vaccine. Some clones are missing from TCRdb's copy, which holds only in-frame ones; the method was immunoSEQ multiplex PCR. The sample includes 93,000 or so clones, 75% to 95% of them seen just once. Specimen: peripheral blood, collected on day 0 of AZD1222 vaccination. These receptor sequences come from an adult in good health.

This chain links TRBV25-1 with TRBJ2-7; the match to TRBD2 covers 7 bases. V gave up 8 bases and J gave up 3 bases; unmatched junction bases: 19. This CDR3 is 17 amino acids long. Germline CDR1 and CDR2: MGHDK and SYGVNS. The CDR3 DNA reads as TGTGCCAGCCTCCCGGACCAGAAAGGACTAGGCAACTACGAGCAGTACTTC. It translates to CASLPDQKGLGNYEQYF.

The rearrangement links TRBV18 to TRBJ2-3; no firm D call. Germline values: CDR1 KGHSH, CDR2 LQKENI. The CDR3 totals 15 residues. The V and J ends lost 3 bases and 2 bases respectively, with 12 bases between them. The CDR3 DNA is TGTGCCAGCTCACCGGTCAGCCTTAACACAGATACGCAGTATTTT. Translating gives CASSPVSLNTDTQYF.

A few counts support this clone. The genes are TRBV7-2 and TRBJ1-5; 11 positions agree with TRBD1. The CDR3 length is 16 residues. Germline V gives CDR1 SGHTA, CDR2 FQGNSA. V dropped 5 bases and J dropped 4; count of bases not matched to a gene: 7. The CDR3 loop reads CASSGGQGAPNQPQHF. CDR3 coding DNA: TGTGCCAGCAGCGGTGGACAGGGGGCACCTAATCAGCCCCAGCATTTT.

The V gene is TRBV29-1, the J gene TRBJ2-5; TRBD2 is a possible D gene (5 bases). The CDR3 spans 14 residues. V shed 4 bases and J shed 5 bases, with 17 bases lying between them. The germline V gene has CDR1 SQVTM and CDR2 ANQGSEA. The CDR3 nucleotides read TGCAGCGTTGGGAGGACTCCCTTACAGGAGACCCAGTACTTC. Its translation: CSVGRTPLQETQYF.

V and J are TRBV28 and TRBJ1-2, with D maybe TRBD1 (6 bases). The ends were cut back, 3 bases at V and 7 bases at J, with 12 bases in the middle. CDR1 and CDR2 from the germline V gene are MDHEN and SYDVKM. This CDR3 comprises 13 residues. The CDR3 region has the DNA TGTGCCAGCAGTTTGGCGGGGGCGCGTGGCTACACCTTC. Translating it yields CASSLAGARGYTF.

The chain uses TRBV7-2 and TRBJ2-1; unclear D gene. Per germline, CDR1 SGHTA and CDR2 FQGNSA. The V gene lost 2 bases and the J gene lost 3 bases, with 17 bases spanning the gap. This CDR3 comprises 17 residues. The CDR3 reads CASSLRSARIVYNEQFF. CDR3 DNA sequence: TGTGCCAGCAGCTTACGTTCTGCGAGAATCGTCTACAATGAGCAGTTCTTC.

The rearrangement links TRBV5-1 to TRBJ1-4, with 10 bases lining up with TRBD1. Germline CDR1 and CDR2: SGHRS and YFSETQ. The CDR3 contains 16 residues. The V gene end was trimmed by 4 bases and the J gene end by 3 bases; junction bases not matched to a gene: 6. CDR3 residues: CASSRDRGQANEKLFF. The CDR3 DNA is TGCGCCAGCAGCCGCGACAGGGGGCAGGCTAATGAAAAACTGTTTTTT. Full variable domain (missing parts from reference TRBV5-1 and TRBJ1-4): KAGVTQTPRYLIKTRGQQVTLSCSPISGHRSVSWYQQTPGQGLQFLFEYFSETQRNKGNFPGRFSGRQFSNSRSEMNVSTLELGDSALYLCASSRDRGQANEKLFFGSGTQLSVL.

J is TRBJ1-2 and V is TRBV29-1; D is unclear. Trimming cost V 8 bases and J 4 bases, with 17 bases left between them. Germline V gene lookup returns CDR1 SQVTM and CDR2 ANQGSEA. This CDR3 contains 13 residues. CDR3 protein: CSIETVGSYGYTF. Here the CDR3 DNA reads TGCAGCATAGAGACCGTCGGAAGCTATGGCTACACCTTC.

In regard to this clone: Germline is not matched at one junction end, which may reflect a read error. The gene calls are TRBV6-5 and TRBJ2-5, with 8 bases matching TRBD2. Germline lookup yields CDR1 MNHEY and CDR2 SVGAGI. The CDR3 is 13 residues long. The CDR3 loop reads CASSDSLAGTQYF. In DNA, the CDR3 is TGTGCCAGCAGTGACTCGCTAGCGGGGACCCAGTACTTC.

The table lists this clone with a count of one. J is TRBJ2-1 and V is TRBV2; no definite D call. The CDR3 loop spans 11 amino acids. V gave up 7 bases and J gave up 7 bases, with 8 bases separating them. The germline gives CDR1 SNHLY, CDR2 FYNNEI. CDR3 protein: CASTVVNEQFF. CDR3 bases: TGTGCCAGCACAGTGGTGAATGAGCAGTTCTTC.

V and J are TRBV30 and TRBJ2-1; 7 bases line up with TRBD1. There are 11 residues in the CDR3. The V gene end was trimmed by 5 bases and the J gene end by 9 bases; junction bases not matched to a gene: 4. Germline V gives CDR1 GTSNPN, CDR2 SVGIG (reference sequence). CDR3 DNA sequence: TGTGCCTGGTCTTCAGGGGGTGAGCAGTTCTTC. It translates to CAWSSGGEQFF.

This clone was recorded only once. CDR3 DNA: TGTGCCAGCAGCTTAGCCGGGACTAGCGGGTTCTACCGTGACACCGGGGAGCTGTTTTTT. Its translation: CASSLAGTSGFYRDTGELFF. V gene TRBV7-2 combines with J gene TRBJ2-2; 12 bases line up with TRBD2. From germline, CDR1 is SGHTA and CDR2 FQGNSA. J lost 3 bases, V lost 0 bases, and 11 bases had no gene match. The CDR3 loop spans 20 amino acids.

This clone appeared a single time. The rearrangement links TRBV7-2 to TRBJ2-7, with D tentatively TRBD2 (6 bases). Germline CDR1 is SGHTA and CDR2 is FQGNSA. The length of the CDR3 is 15 residues. The V gene lost 1 base and the J gene lost 3 bases, with 13 bases spanning the gap. The CDR3 DNA reads TGTGCCAGCAGCTTAGGAGGGACTCCATACTACGAGCAGTACTTC. Protein sequence: CASSLGGTPYYEQYF.

This clone was seen only once. This chain joins TRBV5-1 and TRBJ2-7; 8 positions agree with TRBD1. CDR1 and CDR2 from the germline V gene are SGHRS and YFSETQ. V lost 4 bases to trimming and J lost 0 bases; unmatched junction nucleotides: 9. CDR3 length: 16 amino acids. The CDR3 spells CASSGLGQAHSYEQYF. CDR3 in DNA: TGCGCCAGCAGCGGCCTGGGACAGGCCCACTCCTACGAGCAGTACTTC.

V is TRBV28 and J is TRBJ1-1; D possibly corresponds to TRBD1 (5 bases). V lost 5 bases and J 1 base, leaving 11 bases between the germline ends. CDR1 and CDR2 from the germline V gene are MDHEN and SYDVKM. The CDR3 runs 14 residues. The CDR3 sequence is CASSPQGENTEAFF. CDR3 nucleotide sequence: TGTGCCAGCAGTCCCCAGGGCGAGAACACTGAAGCTTTCTTT.

The V and J genes are TRBV12-3 or TRBV12-4 and TRBJ2-2; no clear D. CDR3 length: 13 amino acids. V lost 5 bases, J lost 7 bases, and 11 bases lay in between. The CDR3, as DNA: TGTGCCAGCAGTGGGCATCAAATCGGGGAGCTGTTTTTT. It yields the protein CASSGHQIGELFF.

The chain couples TRBV6-5 to TRBJ2-5; D is undetermined. With 0 bases removed from V and 4 bases from J, the gap between germline ends came to 12 bases. The germline V gene has CDR1 MNHEY and CDR2 SVGAGI. CDR3 length: 15 amino acids. The CDR3 nucleotides are TGTGCCAGCAGTTACTCGGGTAATATGGGAGAGACCCAGTACTTC. This encodes CASSYSGNMGETQYF.

The rearrangement joins TRBV9 to TRBJ1-1, with D perhaps TRBD1 (6 bases). The germline gives CDR1 SGDLS, CDR2 YYNGEE. The CDR3 is 14 amino acids. The ends were cut back, 3 bases at V and 5 bases at J, with 14 bases in the middle. The CDR3 reads CASSGRSQGTEAFF. CDR3 bases: TGTGCCAGCAGCGGTAGAAGCCAGGGGACTGAAGCTTTCTTT.

The chain carries TRBV27 and TRBJ1-2; tentatively, D is TRBD1 (5 bases). There are 14 residues in the CDR3. Trimming took off 6 bases at V and 4 bases at J, with 15 bases between the two ends. Germline assignment: CDR1 MNHEY and CDR2 SMNVEV (reference sequence). This CDR3 is CASSSGRGPYGYTF. The DNA for the CDR3 is TGTGCCAGCAGCTCGGGACGCGGGCCCTATGGCTACACCTTC.

This clone was found once. This rearrangement joins TRBV5-1 to TRBJ2-1, with 10 bases that match TRBD1. Trimming took 4 bases from V and 5 from J; bases not matched to a gene: 9. This CDR3 is built from 16 residues. The germline V gene has CDR1 SGHRS and CDR2 YFSETQ. Written as DNA, the CDR3 is TGCGCCAGCAGCCCTCCCGGGACAGGGGCCAACAATGAGCAGTTCTTC. It translates to CASSPPGTGANNEQFF.

V usage is TRBV24-1 and J usage is TRBJ1-3; D gene unclear. The CDR3 has 13 residues. The germline V gene has CDR1 KGHDR and CDR2 SFDVKD. The germline V and J ends were trimmed by 3 bases and 3 bases, with 5 bases remaining between them. The DNA of the CDR3 is TGTGCCACCAGTGATGGATTTGGAAACACCATATATTTT. Amino acids: CATSDGFGNTIYF.

V and J are TRBV2 and TRBJ1-1, with 7 bases that match TRBD1. The CDR3 has 13 residues. Per germline, CDR1 SNHLY and CDR2 FYNNEI. The J segment lost 7 bases and the V segment lost 4 bases, leaving 6 bases of the junction unmatched. The CDR3 DNA reads TGTGCCAGCAGTGTGATCAGACAGGGTGAAGCTTTCTTT. Amino acid sequence: CASSVIRQGEAFF.